A selection of T cell receptor beta chains follows, all from one sample in a study of blood T cell repertoires in COVID-19. TCRdb's copy holds only in-frame clones and misses some; the assay was immunoSEQ multiplex PCR. There are approximately 120,000 clones in the sample; approximately 84% occur only once, and around 18% lies in the top ten. Sequencing used peripheral blood. These receptors were collected from a woman in her fifties or sixties who had recovered from COVID-19. The CDR3 runs from the conserved cysteine through the conserved F or W. The D gene is left open where the match is weak. The size entry is marked missing in some rows and otherwise reads once, few, many or a size class.

CDR3	DNA	V	D	size	J
CASSERGGRRYYGYTF	TGTGCCAGCAGTGAGCGGGGGGGCAGAAGATACTATGGCTACACCTTC	TRBV6-1	.	.	TRBJ1-2
CASSIGRVDEQFF	TGTGCCAGTAGTATAGGCAGGGTCGATGAGCAGTTCTTC	TRBV19	.	few	TRBJ2-1
CASSFRVVDTGELFF	TGTGCCAGCAGTTTCAGGGTAGTGGACACCGGGGAGCTGTTTTTT	TRBV6-2/TRBV6-3	.	.	TRBJ2-2
CASTFNTEAFF	TGTGCCAGTACCTTTAACACTGAAGCTTTCTTT	TRBV19	.	.	TRBJ1-1
CASSYRLLAGVYNEQFF	TGTGCCAGCAGCTACCGCCTACTAGCGGGGGTCTACAATGAGCAGTTCTTC	TRBV5-6	TRBD2	.	TRBJ2-1
CSASLAGGGLFF	TGCAGTGCCAGTTTGGCGGGAGGGGGCCTGTTCTTC	TRBV20-1	TRBD2	.	TRBJ2-1
CASSLRQGLRNTIYF	TGTGCCAGCAGCTTAAGGCAGGGCCTTAGAAACACCATATATTTT	TRBV11-2	.	.	TRBJ1-3
CASTQGADDYGYTF	TGTGCCAGCACACAGGGGGCAGATGACTATGGCTACACCTTC	TRBV6-5	TRBD1	.	TRBJ1-2
CASSPDRGYEQYF	TGTGCCAGCAGTCCCGACAGGGGCTACGAGCAGTACTTC	TRBV5-4	TRBD1	.	TRBJ2-7
CASSQVDRYQPQHF	TGCGCCAGCAGCCAAGTGGACAGATATCAGCCCCAGCATTTT	TRBV4-1	.	once	TRBJ1-5
CASSYEETQYF	TGTGCCAGCAGCTATGAAGAGACCCAGTACTTC	TRBV2	.	once	TRBJ2-5
CASRGAGQRSYNEQFF	TGTGCCAGCAGGGGGGCGGGCCAGCGGAGCTACAATGAGCAGTTCTTC	TRBV2	.	.	TRBJ2-1
CASSLTGGQNTEAFF	TGCGCCAGCAGCTTGACAGGGGGCCAGAACACTGAAGCTTTCTTT	TRBV5-1	TRBD1	.	TRBJ1-1
CASSLYQGQGRGDTQYF	TGTGCCAGCAGCTTATACCAAGGACAGGGTCGGGGAGATACGCAGTATTTT	TRBV7-9	TRBD1	.	TRBJ2-3
CASSVGQGIEKLFF	TGTGCCAGCAGCGTAGGACAGGGAATAGAAAAACTGTTTTTT	TRBV9	TRBD1	.	TRBJ1-4
CASSLGTGSGGNTIYF	TGTGCCAGCAGCTTAGGGACAGGAAGTGGTGGAAACACCATATATTTT	TRBV7-9	TRBD1	.	TRBJ1-3
CASSFLRGRNTGELFF	TGTGCCAGCAGCTTCTTGCGGGGGCGGAACACCGGGGAGCTGTTTTTT	TRBV7-9	.	.	TRBJ2-2
CASSLFSVNSNQPQHF	TGTGCCAGCAGCTTGTTTTCAGTTAATAGCAATCAGCCCCAGCATTTT	TRBV5-5	.	.	TRBJ1-5
CASSSNRGRNEQYF	TGTGCCAGCAGCTCTAACAGGGGGCGAAACGAGCAGTACTTC	TRBV7-9	TRBD1	.	TRBJ2-7
CASSAYSRGGTEAFF	TGTGCCAGCAGCGCTTACAGCCGAGGGGGCACTGAAGCTTTCTTT	TRBV21-1	.	.	TRBJ1-1
CAGGGTSGTQYF	TGTGCCGGGGGGGGGACTAGCGGGACCCAGTACTTC	TRBV7-9	TRBD2	.	TRBJ2-5
CASSFRVSSNEKLFF	TGCGCCAGCAGCTTCAGGGTCTCGTCTAATGAAAAACTGTTTTTT	TRBV5-1	.	.	TRBJ1-4
CASSKQSTNTEAFF	TGTGCCAGTAGCAAACAGAGTACGAACACTGAAGCTTTCTTT	TRBV19	.	few	TRBJ1-1
CASSRTGAQYF	TGTGCCAGCAGTAGGACAGGAGCCCAGTACTTC	TRBV28	TRBD1	.	TRBJ2-5
CAWSWAARDEQYF	TGTGCCTGGAGTTGGGCCGCGCGCGACGAGCAGTACTTC	TRBV30	.	.	TRBJ2-7
CASRGVGVYGYTF	TGTGCCAGCAGAGGGGTAGGGGTCTATGGCTACACCTTC	TRBV12-3/TRBV12-4	.	.	TRBJ1-2
CASSPQEGRLLFF	TGTGCCAGCAGCCCTCAGGAGGGCCGGTTGCTGTTTTTT	TRBV7-3	.	.	TRBJ1-4
CASSYQGTYEQYF	TGTGCCAGCAGTTATCAGGGAACCTACGAGCAGTACTTC	TRBV12-3/TRBV12-4	.	.	TRBJ2-7
CASSLGTGEKLFF	TGTGCCAGCTCCCTCGGGACAGGTGAAAAACTGTTTTTT	TRBV18	TRBD1	.	TRBJ1-4
CASSRSREQYF	TGTGCCAGCAGCCGTTCCCGCGAGCAGTACTTC	TRBV3-1/TRBV3-2	.	.	TRBJ2-7
CASSLDGRSTDTQYF	TGTGCCAGCAGCTTAGACGGGAGGAGCACAGATACGCAGTATTTT	TRBV7-2	TRBD2	.	TRBJ2-3
CASSYGRAASGGETQYF	TGTGCCAGCAGTTACGGGCGAGCGGCCTCGGGCGGAGAGACCCAGTACTTC	TRBV6-2/TRBV6-3	.	.	TRBJ2-5
CASSTGTGTGETQYF	TGTGCCAGCAGCACCGGGACAGGGACGGGCGAGACCCAGTACTTC	TRBV5-8	TRBD1	few	TRBJ2-5
CASRGTGEKLFF	TGTGCCAGCAGGGGGACTGGAGAAAAACTGTTTTTT	TRBV2	.	.	TRBJ1-4
CASSQSSHGGANYGYTF	TGCGCCAGCAGCCAGTCAAGCCACGGCGGGGCTAACTATGGCTACACCTTC	TRBV4-1	.	.	TRBJ1-2
CASSLAGTGYNSPLHF	TGCGCCAGCAGCTTGGCCGGGACAGGGTATAATTCACCCCTCCACTTT	TRBV5-1	TRBD1	.	TRBJ1-6
CASSWREPNTEAFF	TGCGCCAGCAGCTGGAGGGAGCCGAACACTGAAGCTTTCTTT	TRBV5-1	.	.	TRBJ1-1
CAISSVNTEAFF	TGTGCCATCAGTTCGGTGAACACTGAAGCTTTCTTT	TRBV10-3	.	.	TRBJ1-1
CASSEGVRVGRETQYF	TGTGCCAGCAGCGAGGGCGTGAGGGTAGGGAGAGAGACCCAGTACTTC	TRBV9	.	.	TRBJ2-5
CASSTNTGSNYGYTF	TGCGCCAGCAGCACTAATACGGGATCTAACTATGGCTACACCTTC	TRBV5-1	.	once	TRBJ1-2
CASSQLAPDTQYF	TGTGCCAGCAGCCAACTAGCCCCAGATACGCAGTATTTT	TRBV3-1/TRBV3-2	.	.	TRBJ2-3
CASSPTADIYGYTF	TGTGCCAGCTCACCAACAGCGGATATCTATGGCTACACCTTC	TRBV18	.	.	TRBJ1-2
CASRDRHATNEKLFF	TGTGCCAGCAGGGACAGACATGCAACTAATGAAAAACTGTTTTTT	TRBV6-5	.	.	TRBJ1-4
CASRRGPDTEAFF	TGCGCCAGCCGCAGGGGCCCTGACACTGAAGCTTTCTTT	TRBV5-1	.	once	TRBJ1-1
CASSPLELAGASSYNEQFF	TGCGCCAGCAGTCCCCTGGAACTAGCGGGGGCGAGCTCCTACAATGAGCAGTTCTTC	TRBV10-1	TRBD2	.	TRBJ2-1
CASSFSGNQPQHF	TGTGCCAGCAGTTTTTCCGGCAATCAGCCCCAGCATTTT	TRBV12-3/TRBV12-4	.	.	TRBJ1-5
CASSIEYIASTDTQYF	TGTGCCAGTAGTATAGAATACATAGCTAGCACAGATACGCAGTATTTT	TRBV19	.	.	TRBJ2-3
CASSLGRGQGRNYGYTF	TGTGCCAGCAGCTTGGGTCGTGGACAGGGGAGGAACTATGGCTACACCTTC	TRBV5-6	TRBD1	.	TRBJ1-2
CASSLGAAGGSYGYTF	TGTGCCAGCAGCCTAGGGGCGGCAGGGGGCAGCTATGGCTACACCTTC	TRBV7-9	TRBD1	.	TRBJ1-2
CASRYYTEAFF	TGTGCCAGCAGGTACTACACAGAAGCTTTCTTT	TRBV2	.	.	TRBJ1-1
CASSPPRRTNTEAFF	TGTGCCAGCTCACCACCTCGCAGAACAAACACTGAAGCTTTCTTT	TRBV18	.	.	TRBJ1-1
CASSSIGKAFF	TGTGCCAGCAGCTCGATCGGTAAAGCTTTCTTT	TRBV7-2	.	.	TRBJ1-1
CASSQADRGILGYTF	TGTGCCAGCAGCCAGGCCGACAGGGGGATACTAGGCTACACCTTC	TRBV3-1/TRBV3-2	TRBD1	.	TRBJ1-2
CSGANTEAFF	TGCAGCGGCGCTAACACTGAAGCTTTCTTT	TRBV29-1	.	.	TRBJ1-1